This entry lists 5 T cell receptor beta chains sequenced from one sample in a study of T cells in Graves' hyperthyroidism and ophthalmopathy. Template material for amplifying TCR beta CDR3 regions consisted of RNA transcripts. The HTBI primer set drove a first-round RT-PCR of the TCR CDR3. TCRdb itself ran the multiplex PCR reads through MiXCR, one entry per CDR3 protein. The table includes approximately 370,000 distinct CDR3 sequences, about 15% detected once. Sequencing was performed on blood. Receptor source: a woman between 25 and 40 years old with Graves' hyperthyroidism.

This clonotype showed up many times. The chain couples TRBV6-5 to TRBJ2-1; TRBD2 agrees at 7 bases. This CDR3 region has 17 residues. The junction had 16 bases not matched to a gene; V was cut back by 0 bases and J by 11 bases. CDR1 and CDR2 (germline): MNHEY, SVGAGI. As DNA, the CDR3 is TGTGCCAGCAGTTACTCTTCCCTAGCGGACCTATGGGGGAAGCAGTTCTTC. It codes for CASSYSSLADLWGKQFF.

The rearrangement links TRBV4-1 to TRBJ1-5; D call uncertain. This CDR3 has 15 residues. V was pared by 4 bases and J by 1 base, with 11 bases between. CDR1 is MGHRA and CDR2 is YSYEKL in the germline V gene. CDR3 sequence: CASSRFGSSNQPQHF. CDR3 DNA sequence: TGCGCCAGCAGCCGTTTCGGGAGCAGCAATCAGCCCCAGCATTTT.

This clonotype has more than one count but fewer than ten. V usage is TRBV4-1 and J usage is TRBJ2-2; 8 nucleotides align to TRBD1. The CDR3 contains 18 residues. Germline CDR1 and CDR2: MGHRA and YSYEKL. V lost 4 bases and J lost 0; bases outside the gene matches: 10. The CDR3 region is CASSPMGQEKPNTGELFF. The DNA for the CDR3 is TGCGCCAGCAGCCCGATGGGACAGGAGAAACCGAACACCGGGGAGCTGTTTTTT.

This clonotype was found many times. The chain uses TRBV2 and TRBJ1-2, with D possibly being TRBD1 (5 bases). V was shortened by 7 bases and J by 7 bases, with 19 bases between the two germline ends. Germline lookup yields CDR1 SNHLY and CDR2 FYNNEI. CDR3 length equals 14 residues. The CDR3 coding sequence is TGTGCCAGCATTCTTGGGGCCGCCCAGAGTGGCTACACCTTC. It translates to CASILGAAQSGYTF.

The chain employs TRBV7-6 and TRBJ1-4, with a tentative D call TRBD1 (6 bases). CDR3 length: 20 residues. Trimming stripped 2 bases from V and 0 bases from J, with 22 bases between. Germline CDR1 reads SGHVS; CDR2 reads FNYEAQ. CDR3 sequence: CASSLLRGRETIATNEKLFF. Here the CDR3 DNA reads TGTGCCAGCAGCTTACTGCGGGGGCGGGAAACTATTGCAACTAATGAAAAACTGTTTTTT.